What follows are 14 T cell receptor beta chains derived from one specimen sequenced in a study of graft-versus-host responses after intestinal transplantation. Sequenced by immunoSEQ multiplex PCR; TCRdb stores in-frame clones only, minus some. The sample lists fewer than 130,000 clones, just under 95% occurring once. The antigens of these receptors remain unknown. The material was unstimulated CD8+ T cells sorted from spleen or lymph node cells, obtained before intestinal transplant. These receptors were obtained from a human donor who received an intestinal transplant.

This rearrangement joins TRBV5-1 to TRBJ2-7; D is possibly TRBD1 (6 bases). The CDR3 runs to 14 residues. With 2 bases removed from V and 5 bases from J, the gap between germline ends came to 14 bases. Germline CDR1 is SGHRS and CDR2 is YFSETQ. The CDR3 sequence is CASSLVRGVNEQYF. The CDR3 coding sequence is TGCGCCAGCAGCTTAGTCAGGGGAGTCAACGAGCAGTACTTC.

The chain combines TRBV25-1 with TRBJ2-3; D gene uncertain. V shed 1 base and J shed 3 bases, with 8 bases lying between them. This CDR3 contains 14 residues. Germline lookup yields CDR1 MGHDK and CDR2 SYGVNS. Here the CDR3 reads CASSESGGTDTQYF. In nucleotides, the CDR3 is TGTGCCAGCAGTGAATCCGGCGGTACAGATACGCAGTATTTT.

Here the CDR3 reads CASSLGRGNEQYF. The CDR3, as DNA: TGCGCCAGCAGCTTGGGGCGGGGCAACGAGCAGTACTTC. J is TRBJ2-7 and V is TRBV5-1; a possible D gene is TRBD2 (6 bases). The length of the CDR3 is 13 residues. Germline CDR1 SGHRS, CDR2 YFSETQ. Trimming took off 0 bases at V and 5 bases at J, with 9 bases between the two ends.

The rearrangement joins TRBV5-6 to TRBJ2-1, with unresolved D. CDR3 size: 12 residues. Deletions cut 2 bases from V and 7 bases from J, with 7 bases between. CDR1 SGHDT and CDR2 YYEEEE come from the germline V gene. This CDR3 is CASSFSRNEQFF. CDR3 nucleotide sequence: TGTGCCAGCAGCTTCTCACGGAATGAGCAGTTCTTC.

The gene calls are TRBV27 and TRBJ2-1; D might be TRBD1 (7 bases). There are 15 residues in the CDR3. V was shortened by 2 bases and J by 7 bases, with 15 bases between the two germline ends. The germline V gene encodes CDR1 MNHEY and CDR2 SMNVEV (reference sequence). Here the CDR3 reads CASSLEAGQFNEQFF. The CDR3 region has the DNA TGTGCCAGCAGTTTAGAGGCGGGACAGTTTAATGAGCAGTTCTTC.

V usage is TRBV27 and J usage is TRBJ1-5, with D possibly TRBD1 on 5 matching bases. The V gene lost 3 bases and the J gene lost 6 bases, with 12 bases spanning the gap. CDR1 and CDR2 (germline): MNHEY, SMNVEV (reference sequence). The CDR3 runs 14 residues. The CDR3 sequence is CASSLGGSAQPQHF. In DNA form, the CDR3 reads TGTGCCAGCAGTTTGGGGGGGTCAGCTCAGCCCCAGCATTTT.

V gene TRBV7-5 combines with J gene TRBJ2-7; no check of the table's D call, TRBD2, against the DNA was made. TRBV7-5 is annotated as a pseudogene. The length of the CDR3 is 15 residues. In DNA, the CDR3 is TGTGCCAGAAGCTTGGGACTAGCGGGCCCCTACGAGCAGTACTTC. It translates to CARSLGLAGPYEQYF.

The gene calls are TRBV6-4 and TRBJ2-7; no clear D gene. V shed 2 bases and J shed 2 bases, with 4 bases lying between them. Germline V lookup: CDR1 MRHNA, CDR2 SNTAGT. The CDR3 sequence is 12 residues long. The CDR3 reads CASSDGPYEQYF. CDR3 sequence (DNA): TGTGCCAGCAGTGACGGCCCCTACGAGCAGTACTTC.

V is TRBV2 and J is TRBJ1-3; 12 nucleotides agree with TRBD1. V trimming: 2 bases; J trimming: 3 bases; junction bases outside the gene matches: 8. The V gene's germline CDR1 is SNHLY and CDR2 FYNNEI. The CDR3 runs to 18 residues. In DNA form, the CDR3 reads TGTGCCAGCAGTGAACCCTGGGACAGGGGGCAATTTGGAAACACCATATATTTT. It encodes CASSEPWDRGQFGNTIYF.

This clone has just one count. The genes are TRBV7-9 and TRBJ1-2; the match to TRBD1 covers 8 bases. V lost 5 bases, J lost 8 bases, and 10 bases stayed unmatched. The germline V gene has CDR1 SEHNR and CDR2 FQNEAQ (reference sequence). The CDR3 contains 14 residues. The CDR3 DNA reads TGTGCCAGCAGCGTTTCAGGGGGCATTTGGGGCTACACCTTC. Amino acid sequence: CASSVSGGIWGYTF.

The V gene is TRBV7-9, the J gene TRBJ2-7; 7 nucleotides align to TRBD1. The V gene end was trimmed by 5 bases and the J gene end by 1 base; junction bases not matched to a gene: 2. CDR3 length equals 13 residues. Germline lookup yields CDR1 SEHNR and CDR2 FQNEAQ (reference sequence). CDR3 sequence (DNA): TGTGCCAGCAGCCCGACAGGGTCCTACGAGCAGTACTTC. It is translated as CASSPTGSYEQYF.

V usage is TRBV2 and J usage is TRBJ2-7, with no clear D. This CDR3 spans 14 amino acids. Germline V gene sequence: CDR1 SNHLY, CDR2 FYNNEI. The V and J ends lost 2 bases and 5 bases respectively, with 13 bases between them. CDR3 loop: CASSEYNRGHEQYF. In DNA, the CDR3 is TGTGCCAGCAGTGAATACAACAGAGGCCACGAGCAGTACTTC.

The rearrangement joins TRBV27 to TRBJ2-7; TRBD2 is a possible D gene (6 bases). V was cut by 8 bases and J by 4 bases, with 18 bases left in between. Germline CDR1 reads MNHEY; CDR2 reads SMNVEV (reference sequence). This CDR3 contains 14 residues. The CDR3 here is CASASGLTYYEQYF. In DNA, the CDR3 is TGTGCCAGCGCATCGGGACTGACATATTACGAGCAGTACTTC.

The rearrangement uses TRBV27 and TRBJ2-1; TRBD2 matches at 7 bases. Germline lookup yields CDR1 MNHEY and CDR2 SMNVEV (reference sequence). Unmatched junction bases numbered 3, after V lost 4 bases and J lost 0 bases. The CDR3 runs 15 residues. The CDR3 nucleotides are TGTGCCAGCAGTTCAATAGCGGGCTCCTACAATGAGCAGTTCTTC. Amino acid sequence: CASSSIAGSYNEQFF.